This entry features one T cell receptor beta chain sequence. Germline V CDR1 and CDR2: SGHRS, YFSETQ. The CDR3 extends over 12 amino acids. Trimming took off 3 bases at V and 5 bases at J, with 9 bases between the two ends. This entry is derived from a study of metastatic and nonmetastatic thyroid tumors. TCRdb reanalyzed the PCR reads with MiXCR. The sample carries under 20,000 clones, under 30% recorded once. No treatment had been given to any patient before thyroid surgery. The specimen sequenced was tumor tissue. The receptor was derived from a female donor with papillary thyroid cancer or a benign thyroid nodule (not recorded which). Some clones in this sample may be carry-over from other donors' samples. V and J are TRBV5-1 and TRBJ2-7, with D uncertain. Here the CDR3 DNA reads TGCGCCAGCAGCTGGGATCGGGACGAGCAGTACTTC. Protein sequence: CASSWDRDEQYF. Based on the CDR3 plus reference TRBV5-1 and TRBJ2-7, the full variable domain is KAGVTQTPRYLIKTRGQQVTLSCSPISGHRSVSWYQQTPGQGLQFLFEYFSETQRNKGNFPGRFSGRQFSNSRSEMNVSTLELGDSALYLCASSWDRDEQYFGPGTRLTVT.